This T cell receptor (beta chain) is from a study of blood T cells in healthy people across ages. The germline V gene has CDR1 SGHVS and CDR2 FQNEAQ. V was trimmed by 1 base and J by 9 bases, leaving 6 bases between them. The CDR3 has 11 residues. General observations from the study: Nothing was known about donor CMV status, and this possibly confounded expanded clonotype changes.

Worth noting for this clonotype: The antigen is not known.

Using a J-beta primer mix together with a sample-barcoded 5' primer, a second PCR was run for about 6 to 12 cycles. Each cDNA molecule received a tag from a template-switch adaptor that had 12 random nucleotides. Each CDR3 protein gets one entry after TCRdb re-called the 5' RACE reads with MiXCR. This table has about 1 million distinct CDR3 sequences, around 43% appearing once. This receptor was taken from a woman aged 60-75 years in good health. The specimen sequenced was blood. The chain links TRBV7-8 to TRBJ1-1, with D unclear. CDR3: CASSLESQAFF. The CDR3, as DNA: TGTGCCAGCAGCTTAGAATCCCAAGCTTTCTTT.